The T cell receptor beta chain described here comes from a study of OX40 agonist ivuxolimab in advanced cancers. This CDR3 is built from 14 residues. Between the trimmed V and J ends, which lost 6 bases and 0 bases, there was a span of 12 bases. CDR1 SNHLY and CDR2 FYNNEI come from the germline V gene. Generated by immunoSEQ multiplex PCR, the TCRdb table keeps only in-frame clones and is missing some. The sample has about 80,000 clones, over 75% seen once; the top ten hold around 5.9%. This clonotype originated in an adult with an advanced solid tumor such as melanoma, head and neck, liver or kidney cancer. The material sequenced was CD4+ or CD8+ T cells sorted from blood, taken in a trial of the OX40 agonist ivuxolimab. This rearrangement joins TRBV2 to TRBJ2-7; D is ambiguous. The CDR3 is CASRPGVSSYEQYF. DNA of the CDR3: TGTGCCAGCAGGCCAGGTGTAAGCTCCTACGAGCAGTACTTC.